This section outlines one TCR beta chain sequence together with its context. The data are from a study of PD-L1 blockade in urothelial cancer. Assay used: immunoSEQ multiplex PCR; TCRdb lists only in-frame clones, some missing. The sample includes approximately 48,000 clones, around 87% seen only once; the top ten take roughly 16%. The germline V and J ends were trimmed by 5 bases and 6 bases, with 10 bases remaining between them. The germline V gene encodes CDR1 SGHNT and CDR2 YENEEA. The CDR3 runs to 12 residues. This TCR was recovered from a man aged 60 to 75 with urothelial cancer. The sample was PBMCs, taken around atezolizumab (anti-PD-L1) treatment. This chain connects TRBV11-3 to TRBJ1-1, with D perhaps matching TRBD1 (6 bases). Written as DNA, the CDR3 is TGTGCCAGCAGCAGGGGGAGCGCTGAAGCTTTCTTT. Translating it yields CASSRGSAEAFF.